Listed here is a single TCR beta chain. TCRdb redid the calling of the 5' RACE reads with MiXCR, one entry per CDR3 protein. The table has about 210,000 distinct CDR3 sequences, approximately 3% seen once; the top ten hold about 3.3%. The data were taken from a study of T cells after yellow fever vaccination. CDR1 and CDR2 from the germline V gene are SGHTA and FQGNSA. Trimming shortened V by 5 bases and J by 0 bases, and 14 bases separated the two germline ends. This CDR3 contains 16 residues. This rearrangement joins TRBV7-2 to TRBJ1-3, with D perhaps matching TRBD1 (5 bases). Source: CD4+ T cells sorted from PBMCs, taken 10 days after the yellow fever booster vaccination. The TCR sequence derives from a man aged 18 to 30 who received the YFV17D yellow fever vaccine. The CDR3 sequence is CASSMTGTVSGNTIYF. In nucleotides, the CDR3 is TGTGCCAGCAGCATGACCGGGACGGTCTCTGGAAACACCATATATTTT.